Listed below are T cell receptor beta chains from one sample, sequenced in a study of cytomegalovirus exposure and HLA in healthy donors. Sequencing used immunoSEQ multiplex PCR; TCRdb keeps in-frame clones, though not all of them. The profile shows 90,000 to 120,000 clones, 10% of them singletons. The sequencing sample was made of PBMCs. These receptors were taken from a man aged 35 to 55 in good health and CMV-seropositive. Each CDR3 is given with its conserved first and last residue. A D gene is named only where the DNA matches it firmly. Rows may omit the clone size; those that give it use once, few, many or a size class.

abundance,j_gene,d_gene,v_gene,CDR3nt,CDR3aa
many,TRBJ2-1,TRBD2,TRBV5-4,TGTGCCAGCAGCTTGGGGACTAGCGGTATATATGAGCAGTTCTTC,CASSLGTSGIYEQFF
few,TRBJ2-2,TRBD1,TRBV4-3,TGCGCCAGCAGCCAAGGGCAGGGGGCGTCCGGGGAGCTGTTTTTT,CASSQGQGASGELFF
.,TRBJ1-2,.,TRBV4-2,TGTGCCAGCAGCCCTCATAGTTCTAACTATGGCTACACCTTC,CASSPHSSNYGYTF
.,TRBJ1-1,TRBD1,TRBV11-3,TGTGCCAGCAGCTTCGCTAGGACAGGTAACACTGAAGCTTTCTTT,CASSFARTGNTEAFF
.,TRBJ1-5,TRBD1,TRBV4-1,TGCGCCAGCAGCCAAGGAGGGGGCAGGGGGCGCAATCAGCCCCAGCATTTT,CASSQGGGRGRNQPQHF
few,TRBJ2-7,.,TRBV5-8,TGTGCCAGCAGCTCCCAGGGATGGCTCTACGAGCAGTACTTC,CASSSQGWLYEQYF
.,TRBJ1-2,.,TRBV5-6,TGTGCCAGCAGCTTCTGGCCAGGGGCACCCCATGGCTACACCTTC,CASSFWPGAPHGYTF
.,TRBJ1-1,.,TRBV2,TGTGCCAGCAGTGCCCACAGTGAAGCTTTCTTT,CASSAHSEAFF
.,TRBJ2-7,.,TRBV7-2,TGTGCCAGCAGCTTATTTCGAACGGGAAACGAGCAGTACTTC,CASSLFRTGNEQYF
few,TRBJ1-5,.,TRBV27,TGTGCCAGCAGTTTTGCAGGGAAGGATCAGCCCCAGCATTTT,CASSFAGKDQPQHF
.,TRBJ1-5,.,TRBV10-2,TGCGCCAGCAGGGGGGCCGGGACCCATCAGCCCCAGCATTTT,CASRGAGTHQPQHF
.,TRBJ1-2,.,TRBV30,TGTGCCTGGAGCGGGGACTTCTATGGCTACACCTTC,CAWSGDFYGYTF
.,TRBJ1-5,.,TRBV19,TGTGCCAGTAGTATTGAAACAGGCGCTTATCAGCCCCAGCATTTT,CASSIETGAYQPQHF
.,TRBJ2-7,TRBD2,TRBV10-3,TGTGCCATCAGTGGGACTAGCGGCCCAGTGCGTAGAGACTTC,CAISGTSGPVRRDF
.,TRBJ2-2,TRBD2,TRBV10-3,TGTGCCACTGGGACTAGCGGGAGTCGGACCGGGGAGCTGTTTTTT,CATGTSGSRTGELFF
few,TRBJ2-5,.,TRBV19,TGTGCCAGTAGTGCGCCCCGAGGGGAGGCGGAGACCCAGTACTTC,CASSAPRGEAETQYF
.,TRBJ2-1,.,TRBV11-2,TGTGCCAGCAGGGTCCAGGCATCCTACAATGAGCAGTTCTTC,CASRVQASYNEQFF
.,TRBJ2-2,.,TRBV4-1,TGCGCCAGCAGCCAAGTCCAGTCCGGGGAGCTGTTTTTT,CASSQVQSGELFF
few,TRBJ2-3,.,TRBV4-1,TGCGCCAGCAGCCAAGAGGGGCGGGGAACGCAGTATTTT,CASSQEGRGTQYF
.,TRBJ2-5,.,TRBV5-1,TGCGCCAGCAGTCTACCCGGGGAGGAGACCCAGTACTTC,CASSLPGEETQYF
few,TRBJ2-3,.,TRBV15,TGTGCCACCAGCAGCTCTGTAGGGTCTAGCGAGTACACAGATACGCAGTATTTT,CATSSSVGSSEYTDTQYF
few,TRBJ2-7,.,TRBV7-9,TGTGCCAGCAGCCCACAAACAGGCAGGTACTCCTACGAGCAGTACTTC,CASSPQTGRYSYEQYF
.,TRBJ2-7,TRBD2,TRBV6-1,TGTGCCAGCAGTGAACGCGGACTAGCCCGCGAGCAGTACTTC,CASSERGLAREQYF
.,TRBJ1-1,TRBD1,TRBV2,TGTGCCGGGACAGGGTGGAACACTGAAGCTTTCTTT,CAGTGWNTEAFF
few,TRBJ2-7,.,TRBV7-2,TGTGCCAGCAGCTTAGATGGAACGGGAGCATACGAGCAGTACTTC,CASSLDGTGAYEQYF
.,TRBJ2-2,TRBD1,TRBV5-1,TGCGCCAGCAGCTTGCTTGGGACAGGGGGCGTCGACACCGGGGAGCTGTTTTTT,CASSLLGTGGVDTGELFF
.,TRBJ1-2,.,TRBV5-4,TGTGCCAGCAGCTTGGTAGGGGTTTTCTATGGCTACACCTTC,CASSLVGVFYGYTF
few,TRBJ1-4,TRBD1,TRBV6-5,TGTGCCAGCAGTTACGCAGGGGGTAATGAAAAACTGTTTTTT,CASSYAGGNEKLFF
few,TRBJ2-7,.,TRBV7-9,TGTGCCAGCAGCCTCCCAGGGTTCAGCTCCTACGAGCAGTACTTC,CASSLPGFSSYEQYF
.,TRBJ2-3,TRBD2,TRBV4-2,TGTGCCAGCAGTCCCGGGGGAGGGCCGGATACGCAGTATTTT,CASSPGGGPDTQYF
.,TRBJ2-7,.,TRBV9,TGTGCCAGCAGCGTAGGGGCCAGGGGTTCCTACGAGCAGTACTTC,CASSVGARGSYEQYF
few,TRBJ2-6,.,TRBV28,TGTGCCAGCAGGCCATACAGCTCTGGGGCCAACGTCCTGACTTTC,CASRPYSSGANVLTF
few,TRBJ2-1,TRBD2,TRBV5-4,TGTGCCAGCAGCTTATCTAGCGGGACGGGTTATGAGCAGTTCTTC,CASSLSSGTGYEQFF
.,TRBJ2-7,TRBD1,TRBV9,TGTGCCAGCAGCGTAGGGGACAGCCCCTACGAGCAGTACTTC,CASSVGDSPYEQYF
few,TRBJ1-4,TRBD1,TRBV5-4,TGTGCCAGCAGCTTGGCCGGCACAGGGGGAGGTGAAAAACTGTTTTTT,CASSLAGTGGGEKLFF
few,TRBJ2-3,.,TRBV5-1,TGCGCCAGCACCCCCGTGAGACACACAGATACGCAGTATTTT,CASTPVRHTDTQYF
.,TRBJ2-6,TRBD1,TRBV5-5,TGTGCCAGCAGCGGTGGACAGGGGAGCGCTGGGGCCAACGTCCTGACTTTC,CASSGGQGSAGANVLTF
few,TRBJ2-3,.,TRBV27,TGTGCCAGCGGGACTAGCACAGATACGCAGTATTTT,CASGTSTDTQYF
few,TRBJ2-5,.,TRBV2,TGTGCCAGCAGTGATCGGGGTCAAGGAGAGACCCAGTACTTC,CASSDRGQGETQYF
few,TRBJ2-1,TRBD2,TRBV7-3,TGTGCCAGCAGCACCGGGAGCGGGATTTCCTACAATGAGCAGTTCTTC,CASSTGSGISYNEQFF
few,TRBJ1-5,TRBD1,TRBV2,TGTGCCAGCACCCCGGGACAGGGACAGCCCCAGCATTTT,CASTPGQGQPQHF
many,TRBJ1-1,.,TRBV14,TGTGCCAGCAGCCAAGTTTCGGGGTGGGACACTGAAGCTTTCTTT,CASSQVSGWDTEAFF
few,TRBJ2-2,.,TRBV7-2,TGTGCCAGCAGCCTTAGATTGAAGTCCGGGGAGCTGTTTTTT,CASSLRLKSGELFF
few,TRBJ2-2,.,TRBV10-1,TGCGCCAGCAGTGAGACAGGGCTGAGGACCGGGGAGCTGTTTTTT,CASSETGLRTGELFF
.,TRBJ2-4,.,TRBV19,TGTGCCAGTAACGGAGAGTTAGCCAAAAACATTCAGTACTTC,CASNGELAKNIQYF
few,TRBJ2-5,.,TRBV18,TGTGCCAGCTCACCGGCGGGGACGGTACAAGAGACCCAGTACTTC,CASSPAGTVQETQYF
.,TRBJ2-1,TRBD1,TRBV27,TGTGCCAGCAGTACAGGGGTGGTTGACAATGAGCAGTTCTTC,CASSTGVVDNEQFF
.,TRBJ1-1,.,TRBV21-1,TGTGCCAGCAGCGCCCCTGACAGGGACTGGCGGAAAACTGAAGCTTTCTTT,CASSAPDRDWRKTEAFF
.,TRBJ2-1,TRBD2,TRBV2,TGTGCCAGCTTCCTGGTGCCTAGCGGCATCAATGAGCAGTTCTTC,CASFLVPSGINEQFF
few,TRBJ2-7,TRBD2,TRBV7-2,TGTGCCAGCAGTTCAGCGGGATGGGGCTCCTACGAGCAGTACTTC,CASSSAGWGSYEQYF
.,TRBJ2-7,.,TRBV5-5,TGTGCCAGCAGCTTGATGCGGGACGAGCAGTACTTC,CASSLMRDEQYF
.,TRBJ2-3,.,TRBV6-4,TGTGCCAGCAGTGACTCAGCCGGCGGGATGGGAACAGATACGCAGTATTTT,CASSDSAGGMGTDTQYF
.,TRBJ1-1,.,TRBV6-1,TGTGCCAGCAGTGGGGGACTGGACACTGAAGCTTTCTTT,CASSGGLDTEAFF
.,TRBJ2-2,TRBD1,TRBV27,TGTGCCAGCAGTGTCATGACAGGGCCAACCGGGGAGCTGTTTTTT,CASSVMTGPTGELFF
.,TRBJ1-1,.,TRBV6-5,TGTGCCAGCAGCCCTCAGGGGACTGAAGCTTTCTTT,CASSPQGTEAFF